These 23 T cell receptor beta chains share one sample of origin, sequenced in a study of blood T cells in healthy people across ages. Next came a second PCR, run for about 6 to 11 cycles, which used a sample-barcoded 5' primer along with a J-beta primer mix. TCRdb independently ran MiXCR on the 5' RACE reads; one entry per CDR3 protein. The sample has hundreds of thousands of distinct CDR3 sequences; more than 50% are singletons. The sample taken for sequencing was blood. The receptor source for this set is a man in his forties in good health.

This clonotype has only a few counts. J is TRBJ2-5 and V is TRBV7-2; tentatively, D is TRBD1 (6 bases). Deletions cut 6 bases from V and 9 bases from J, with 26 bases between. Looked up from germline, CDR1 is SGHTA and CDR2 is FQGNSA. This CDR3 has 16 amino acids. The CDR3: CASSPTGQSVTSAQYF. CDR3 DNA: TGTGCCAGCAGTCCTACAGGACAGTCTGTTACGTCGGCCCAGTACTTC.

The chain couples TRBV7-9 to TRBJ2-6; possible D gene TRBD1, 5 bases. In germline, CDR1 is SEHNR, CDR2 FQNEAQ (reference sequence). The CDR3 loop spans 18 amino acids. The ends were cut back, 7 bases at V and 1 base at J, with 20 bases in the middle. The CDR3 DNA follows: TGTGCCAGCATGGGGCCACAGGCCCCCCAGTCTGGGGCCAACGTCCTGACTTTC. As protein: CASMGPQAPQSGANVLTF. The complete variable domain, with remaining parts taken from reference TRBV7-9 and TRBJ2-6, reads DTGVSQNPRHKITKRGQNVTFRCDPISEHNRLYWYRQTLGQGPEFLTYFQNEAQLEKSRLLSDRFSAERPKGSFSTLEIQRTEQGDSAMYLCASMGPQAPQSGANVLTFGAGSRLTVL.

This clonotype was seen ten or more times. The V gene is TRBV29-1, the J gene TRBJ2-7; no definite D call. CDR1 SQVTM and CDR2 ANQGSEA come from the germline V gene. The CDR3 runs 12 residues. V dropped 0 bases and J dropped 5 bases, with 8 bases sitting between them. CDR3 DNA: TGCAGCGTTGAAGAGGGGATCCACGAGCAGTACTTC. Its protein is CSVEEGIHEQYF.

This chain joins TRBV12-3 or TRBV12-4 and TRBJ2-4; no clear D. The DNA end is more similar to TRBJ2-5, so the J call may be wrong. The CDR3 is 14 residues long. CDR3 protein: CASSVYARGETQYF. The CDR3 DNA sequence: TGTGCCAGCAGTGTCTATGCTAGAGGAGAGACCCAGTACTTC.

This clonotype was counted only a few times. The CDR3 reads CASRRAGNEQFF. CDR3 in DNA: TGTGCCAGCAGGAGGGCGGGAAATGAGCAGTTCTTC. The chain couples TRBV28 to TRBJ2-1, with D perhaps TRBD2 (6 bases). The germline V gene encodes CDR1 MDHEN and CDR2 SYDVKM. Trimming removed 6 bases at V and 7 bases at J, with 10 bases between. The CDR3 is 12 amino acids.

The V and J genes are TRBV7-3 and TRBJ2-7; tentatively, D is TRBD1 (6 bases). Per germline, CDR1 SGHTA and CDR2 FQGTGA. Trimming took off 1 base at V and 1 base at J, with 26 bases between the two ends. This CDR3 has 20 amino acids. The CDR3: CASSLRGNRTDPPSSYEQYF. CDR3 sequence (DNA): TGTGCCAGCAGCTTAAGGGGGAATAGGACAGATCCACCGAGTTCCTACGAGCAGTACTTC.

This chain's CDR3 is CASSSHPWTTTNEKLFF. CDR3 DNA sequence: TGTGCCAGCAGTTCCCACCCCTGGACGACAACTAATGAAAAACTGTTTTTT. The J gene is TRBJ1-4, the V gene TRBV6-6; D gene uncertain. Between the trimmed V and J ends, which lost 4 bases and 0 bases, there was a span of 15 bases. This CDR3 has 17 amino acids. Germline loops: CDR1 MNHNY, CDR2 SVGAGI (reference sequence).

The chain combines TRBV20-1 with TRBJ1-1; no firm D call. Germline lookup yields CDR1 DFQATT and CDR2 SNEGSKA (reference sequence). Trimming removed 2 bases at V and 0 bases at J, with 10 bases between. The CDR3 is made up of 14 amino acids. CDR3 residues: CSARKQQLNTEAFF. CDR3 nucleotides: TGCAGTGCTAGAAAGCAGCAATTGAACACTGAAGCTTTCTTT.

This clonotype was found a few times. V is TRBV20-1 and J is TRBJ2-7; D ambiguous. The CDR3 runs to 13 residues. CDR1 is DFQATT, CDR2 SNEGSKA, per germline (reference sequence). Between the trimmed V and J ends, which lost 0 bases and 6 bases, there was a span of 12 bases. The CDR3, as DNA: TGCAGTGCTAGAGAGGGGTACCGGTCCGAGCAGTACTTC. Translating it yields CSAREGYRSEQYF.

The DNA for the CDR3 is TGTGCCAGCAGCGGGCCTAGCGTCGAAAAAAGCACAGATACGCAGTATTTT. Translation: CASSGPSVEKSTDTQYF. The chain links TRBV9 to TRBJ2-3; tentative D call: TRBD2 (6 bases). V was pared by 3 bases and J by 0 bases, with 17 bases between. In germline, CDR1 is SGDLS, CDR2 YYNGEE. The CDR3 runs 17 residues.

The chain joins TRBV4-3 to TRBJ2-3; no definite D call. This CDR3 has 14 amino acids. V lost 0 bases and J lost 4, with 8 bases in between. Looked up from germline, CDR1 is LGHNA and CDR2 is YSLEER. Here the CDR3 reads CASSQDRSSDTQYF. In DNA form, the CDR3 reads TGCGCCAGCAGCCAAGATCGGAGTTCAGATACGCAGTATTTT.

The CDR3 is CAIKGQGEETQYF. CDR3 bases: TGTGCCATCAAGGGACAGGGAGAAGAGACCCAGTACTTC. The gene calls are TRBV10-3 and TRBJ2-5, with 9 positions matching TRBD1. CDR1 is ENHRY, CDR2 SYGVKD, per germline. J gave up 3 bases and V 7 bases, and 3 bases lay outside the gene matches. This CDR3 has 13 amino acids.

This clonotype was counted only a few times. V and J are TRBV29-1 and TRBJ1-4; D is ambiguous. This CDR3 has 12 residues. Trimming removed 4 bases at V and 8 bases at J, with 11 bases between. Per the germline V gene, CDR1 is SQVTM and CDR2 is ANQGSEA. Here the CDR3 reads CSVGRINEKLFF. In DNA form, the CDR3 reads TGCAGCGTTGGCAGGATTAACGAAAAACTGTTTTTT.

This CDR3 reads CASAGGSSGSPYEQYF. The CDR3 nucleotides read TGTGCGAGCGCAGGGGGGAGTAGCGGGAGTCCCTACGAGCAGTACTTC. The chain employs TRBV12-3 or TRBV12-4 and TRBJ2-4; 9 nucleotides match TRBD2. With the DNA end fitting TRBJ2-7 better, the J assignment may be wrong. The CDR3 loop spans 16 amino acids.

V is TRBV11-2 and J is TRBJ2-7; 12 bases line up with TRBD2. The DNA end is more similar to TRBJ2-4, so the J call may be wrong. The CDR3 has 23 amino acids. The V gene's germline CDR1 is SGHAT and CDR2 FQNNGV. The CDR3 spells CASSLDRPGGVGLAGLAKNIQYF. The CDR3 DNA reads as TGTGCCAGCAGCTTAGACAGGCCAGGGGGCGTAGGACTAGCGGGACTAGCCAAAAACATTCAGTACTTC.

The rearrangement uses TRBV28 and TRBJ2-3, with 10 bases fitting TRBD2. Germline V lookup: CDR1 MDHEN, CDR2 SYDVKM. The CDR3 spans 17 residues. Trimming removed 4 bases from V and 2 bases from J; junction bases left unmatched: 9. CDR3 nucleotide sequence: TGTGCCAGCAGTTCCACTAGCGGGACGTTCTTCACAGATACGCAGTATTTT. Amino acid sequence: CASSSTSGTFFTDTQYF. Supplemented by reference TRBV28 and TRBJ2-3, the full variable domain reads DVKVTQSSRYLVKRTGEKVFLECVQDMDHENMFWYRQDPGLGLRLIYFSYDVKMKEKGDIPEGYSVSREKKERFSLILESASTNQTSMYLCASSSTSGTFFTDTQYFGPGTRLTVL.

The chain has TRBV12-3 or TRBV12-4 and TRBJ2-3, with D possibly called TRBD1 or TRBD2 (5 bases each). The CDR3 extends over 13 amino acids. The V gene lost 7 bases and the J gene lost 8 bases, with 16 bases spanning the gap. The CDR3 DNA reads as TGTGCCAGCACCCTGGACTGGCAGGGTACGCAGTATTTT. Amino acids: CASTLDWQGTQYF.

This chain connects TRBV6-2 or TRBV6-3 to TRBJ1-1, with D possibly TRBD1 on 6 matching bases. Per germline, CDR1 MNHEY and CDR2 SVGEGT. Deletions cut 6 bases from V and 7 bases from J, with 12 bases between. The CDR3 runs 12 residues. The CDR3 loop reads CASSTGTREAFF. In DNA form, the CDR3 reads TGTGCCAGCAGCACTGGGACACGTGAAGCTTTCTTT.

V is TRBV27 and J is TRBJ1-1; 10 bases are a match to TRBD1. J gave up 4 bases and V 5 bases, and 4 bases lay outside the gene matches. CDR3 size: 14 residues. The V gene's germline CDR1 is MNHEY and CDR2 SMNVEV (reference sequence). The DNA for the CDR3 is TGTGCCAGCAGTCAAGGGGACAGGGGCACTGAAGCTTTCTTT. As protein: CASSQGDRGTEAFF.

CDR3 sequence reads: CASSMDRTSTDTQYF. The CDR3 nucleotides read TGTGCCAGCAGCATGGACAGGACCAGCACAGATACGCAGTATTTT. The V call is TRBV7-2, the J call TRBJ2-3; 7 nucleotides align to TRBD1. V shed 5 bases and J 0 bases; nucleotides not matched to a gene: 5. Germline V gene lookup returns CDR1 SGHTA and CDR2 FQGNSA. CDR3 length: 15 amino acids. Full variable domain (remainder filled in from reference TRBV7-2 and TRBJ2-3): GAGVSQSPSNKVTEKGKDVELRCDPISGHTALYWYRQSLGQGLEFLIYFQGNSAPDKSGLPSDRFSAERTGGSVSTLTIQRTQQEDSAVYLCASSMDRTSTDTQYFGPGTRLTVL.

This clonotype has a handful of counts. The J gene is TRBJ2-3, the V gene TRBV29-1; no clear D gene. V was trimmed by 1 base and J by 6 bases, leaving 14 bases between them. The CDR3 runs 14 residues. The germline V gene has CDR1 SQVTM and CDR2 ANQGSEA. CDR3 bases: TGCAGCGTTGAAGGACGGCCAAATCGGGATACGCAGTATTTT. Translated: CSVEGRPNRDTQYF.

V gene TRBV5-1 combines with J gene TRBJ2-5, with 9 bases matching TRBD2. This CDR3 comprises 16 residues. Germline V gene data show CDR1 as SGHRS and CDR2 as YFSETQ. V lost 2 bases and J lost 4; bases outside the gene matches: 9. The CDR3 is CASSFSASGIPETQYF. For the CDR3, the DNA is TGCGCCAGCAGCTTTTCCGCTAGCGGGATTCCAGAGACCCAGTACTTC.

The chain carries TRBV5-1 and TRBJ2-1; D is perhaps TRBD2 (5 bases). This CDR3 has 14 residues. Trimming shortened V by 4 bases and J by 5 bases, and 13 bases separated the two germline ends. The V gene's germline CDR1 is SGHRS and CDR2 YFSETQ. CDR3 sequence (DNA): TGCGCCAGCAGCCCACGACGGGGAGACAATGAGCAGTTCTTC. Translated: CASSPRRGDNEQFF.